Listed here is a single TCR beta chain. This CDR3 has 13 residues. With V trimmed by 7 bases and J by 5 bases, 7 bases remained unmatched. In germline, CDR1 is SGHRS, CDR2 YFSETQ. The PCR was carried out with 60 Vbeta primers and 13 Jbeta primers. The table came from immunoSEQ multiplex PCR; TCRdb's copy has only in-frame clones and leaves some out. The data contain about 130,000 clones, 79% of them singletons. The data were taken from a study of cytomegalovirus exposure and HLA in healthy donors. The J gene is TRBJ2-3, the V gene TRBV5-1; 7 bases are shared with TRBD2. The TCR comes from a man aged 35-49 years in good health and CMV-seropositive. Sequencing used PBMCs. The CDR3 DNA reads as TGCGCCAGCTTCGAACCGGGGGGAGATACGCAGTATTTT. As protein: CASFEPGGDTQYF.